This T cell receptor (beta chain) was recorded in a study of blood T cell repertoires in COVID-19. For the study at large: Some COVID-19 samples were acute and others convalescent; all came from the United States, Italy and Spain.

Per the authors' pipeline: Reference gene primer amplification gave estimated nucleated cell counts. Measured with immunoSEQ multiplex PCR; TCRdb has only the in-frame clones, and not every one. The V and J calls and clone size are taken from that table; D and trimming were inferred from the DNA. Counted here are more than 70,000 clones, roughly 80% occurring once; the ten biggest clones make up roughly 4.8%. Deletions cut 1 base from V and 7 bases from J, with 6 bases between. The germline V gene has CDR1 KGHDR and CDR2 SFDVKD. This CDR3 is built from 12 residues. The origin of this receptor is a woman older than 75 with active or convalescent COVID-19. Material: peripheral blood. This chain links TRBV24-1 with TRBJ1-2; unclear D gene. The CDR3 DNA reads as TGTGCCACCAGTGATTTATACGGTGGCTACACCTTC. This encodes CATSDLYGGYTF.